The present T cell receptor beta chain was sequenced within a study of human T cells and chemical hapten exposure. For the study at large: Per-sample variation in TCR yield stemmed mainly from small pooled library volume differences. Study-wide results and limits: The study found expanded TCRs formed significantly more large CDR3 similarity clusters than controls.

The germline V and J ends were trimmed by 3 bases and 6 bases, with 10 bases remaining between them. Germline V lookup: CDR1 SGDLS, CDR2 YYNGEE. The CDR3 spans 14 residues. Time point specified: pre-sensitization, week 0. Indicated treatment: therapeutic diphenylcyclopropenone sensitization with weekly scalp DPC. Donors were 18 to 70-year-old alopecia patients suitable for DPC. TCRdb used MiXCR to reprocess the RACE reads, holding one entry per CDR3 protein. This sample yields more than 100,000 distinct CDR3 sequences, of which approximately 13% are seen a single time; 2.8% belongs to the top ten. This clonotype was detected once. Its cognate antigen is unknown. A much larger clone is a single base away; this may be a read error.

The chain uses TRBV9 and TRBJ1-6, with D possibly being TRBD1 (5 bases). This specimen consisted of whole blood, obtained in connection with sensitization to the hapten diphenylcyclopropenone (DPC). This clonotype was sampled from a woman aged 18-29 years with alopecia areata. Some clones in this sample may be carry-over from other donors' samples. The CDR3 is CASSGQRINSPLHF. DNA of the CDR3: TGTGCCAGCAGCGGACAGAGAATTAATTCACCCCTCCACTTT.